This T cell receptor (beta chain) was recorded in a study of beta chain features in type 1 diabetes. Study-level findings and limits: Type 1 diabetes patients had fewer VDJ junction insertions and more deletions. Naive, central memory and regulatory TCRB repertoires appeared more similar among patients than healthy donors.

Germline loops: CDR1 SGHDT, CDR2 YYEEEE. Losses at the gene ends were 4 bases for V and 10 bases for J; bases not matched to a gene: 13. The CDR3 runs to 15 residues. All of the isolated RNA was reverse transcribed, so expressed TCRB transcripts were sequenced. TCRdb's copy holds only in-frame clones and misses some; the assay was immunoSEQ multiplex PCR. Of about 110,000 clones in the sample, roughly 43% were seen once. This clone was counted a few times. The antigen is undetermined. Input material: stem cell memory CD4+ T cells from blood. This chain connects TRBV5-6 to TRBJ1-1; 10 nucleotides agree with TRBD1. The clonotype comes from a young woman in good health. The CDR3 loop reads CASSAGQGFAIGAFF. For the CDR3, the DNA is TGTGCCAGCAGCGCGGGACAGGGGTTCGCCATCGGAGCTTTCTTT. The full variable domain, completed using reference TRBV5-6 and TRBJ1-1, is DAGVTQSPTHLIKTRGQQVTLRCSPKSGHDTVSWYQQALGQGPQFIFQYYEEEERQRGNFPDRFSGHQFPNYSSELNVNALLLGDSALYLCASSAGQGFAIGAFFGQGTRLTVV.